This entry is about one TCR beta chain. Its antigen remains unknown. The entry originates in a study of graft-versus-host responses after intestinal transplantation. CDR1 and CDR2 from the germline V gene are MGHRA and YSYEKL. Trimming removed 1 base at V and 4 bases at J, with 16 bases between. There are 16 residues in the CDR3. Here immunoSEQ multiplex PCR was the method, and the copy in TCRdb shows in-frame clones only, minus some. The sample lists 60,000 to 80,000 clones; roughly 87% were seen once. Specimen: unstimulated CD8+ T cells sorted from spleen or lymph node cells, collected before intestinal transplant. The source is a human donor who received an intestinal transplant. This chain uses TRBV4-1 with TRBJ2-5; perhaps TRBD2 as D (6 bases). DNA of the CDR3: TGCGCCAGCAGCCAAGTCGGTGGCGGGGTCGGAGAGACCCAGTACTTC. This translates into CASSQVGGGVGETQYF.